The clone carrying this T cell receptor beta chain was recorded only once. Its antigen is undetermined. A read error may explain this, as a much larger clone is one base away. This sample stems from a study of T-cell reconstitution after alpha-beta-depleted transplantation in children. The authors prepared the TCRbeta library with unique molecular identifiers. TCRdb re-called the PCR reads through MiXCR, storing one row per CDR3 protein. The data hold roughly 300,000 distinct CDR3 sequences, with about 9.9% observed a single time. Broader study findings: Alpha-beta T cells present about two months after transplant were reported to originate from several hundred expanded graft clones. At one year after transplant, newly produced T cells mostly accounted for T-cell counts and diversity. High day-60 TCRbeta diversity in some patients came from surviving recipient T cells and thymic progenitors.

Per germline, CDR1 SGHVS and CDR2 FQNEAQ. V was trimmed by 8 bases and J by 2 bases, leaving 15 bases between them. The CDR3 covers 15 residues. This TCR came from a male patient aged 2 to 9 who had a stem cell transplant for chronic granulomatous disease, so the T cells may come from the graft donor. The rearrangement joins TRBV7-8 to TRBJ1-4; unclear D gene. Here the sequenced sample was peripheral blood, taken 180 days after TCRalphabeta/CD19-depleted stem cell transplant. The CDR3 region has the DNA TGTGCCAGCCGTTTAACTACGGGTACTAATGAAAAACTGTTTTTT. Its protein is CASRLTTGTNEKLFF.